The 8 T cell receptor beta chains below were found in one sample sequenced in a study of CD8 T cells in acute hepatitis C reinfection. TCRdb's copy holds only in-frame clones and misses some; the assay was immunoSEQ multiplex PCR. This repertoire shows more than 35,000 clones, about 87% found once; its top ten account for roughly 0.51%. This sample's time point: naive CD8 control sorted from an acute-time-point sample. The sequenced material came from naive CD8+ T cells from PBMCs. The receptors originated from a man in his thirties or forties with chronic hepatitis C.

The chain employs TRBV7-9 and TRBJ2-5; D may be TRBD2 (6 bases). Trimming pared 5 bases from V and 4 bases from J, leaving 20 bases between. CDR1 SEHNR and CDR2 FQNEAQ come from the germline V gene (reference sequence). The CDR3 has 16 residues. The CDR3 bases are TGTGCCAGCAGCACCTCCGTGGGGGGAGAGGGAGAGACCCAGTACTTC. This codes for CASSTSVGGEGETQYF.

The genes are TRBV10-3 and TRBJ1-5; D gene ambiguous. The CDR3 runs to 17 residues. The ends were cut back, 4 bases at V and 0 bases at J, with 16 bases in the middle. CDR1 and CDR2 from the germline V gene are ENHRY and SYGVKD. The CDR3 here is CAISGSGGRYSNQPQHF. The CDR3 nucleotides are TGTGCCATCAGTGGGTCCGGAGGGAGGTATAGCAATCAGCCCCAGCATTTT.

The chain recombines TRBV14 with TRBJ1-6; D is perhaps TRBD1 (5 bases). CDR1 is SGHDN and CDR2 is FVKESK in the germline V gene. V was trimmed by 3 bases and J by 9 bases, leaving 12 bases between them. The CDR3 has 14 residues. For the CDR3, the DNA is TGTGCCAGCAGCCACCCGGGGGTCGGTTCACCCCTCCACTTT. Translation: CASSHPGVGSPLHF.

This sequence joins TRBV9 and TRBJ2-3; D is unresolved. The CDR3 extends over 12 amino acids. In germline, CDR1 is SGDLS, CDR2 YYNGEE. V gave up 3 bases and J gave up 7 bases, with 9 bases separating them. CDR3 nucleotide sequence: TGTGCCAGCAGCGGGAGAGCATATACGCAGTATTTT. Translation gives CASSGRAYTQYF.

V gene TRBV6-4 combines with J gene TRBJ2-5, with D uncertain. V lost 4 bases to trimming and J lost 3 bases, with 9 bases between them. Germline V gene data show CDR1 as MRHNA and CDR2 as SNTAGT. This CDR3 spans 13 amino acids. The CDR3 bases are TGTGCCAGCAGTGCGGGTCTAGAAGAGACCCAGTACTTC. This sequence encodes CASSAGLEETQYF.

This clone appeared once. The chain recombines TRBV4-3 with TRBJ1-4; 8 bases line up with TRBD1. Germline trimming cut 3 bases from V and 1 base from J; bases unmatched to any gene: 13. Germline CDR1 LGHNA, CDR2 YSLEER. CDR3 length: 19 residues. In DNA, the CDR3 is TGCGCCAGCAGCCAGGATCGACAGGGGAGCATGGGAACTAATGAAAAACTGTTTTTT. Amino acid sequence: CASSQDRQGSMGTNEKLFF.

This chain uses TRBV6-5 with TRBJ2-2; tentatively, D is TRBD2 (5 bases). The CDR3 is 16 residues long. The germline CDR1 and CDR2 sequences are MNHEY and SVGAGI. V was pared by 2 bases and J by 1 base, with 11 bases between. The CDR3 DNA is TGTGCCAGCAGTTACGGCGTGGAGGAGAACACCGGGGAGCTGTTTTTT. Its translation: CASSYGVEENTGELFF.

Here the CDR3 reads CASSFGGMENTIYF. CDR3 DNA sequence: TGTGCCAGCAGCTTCGGAGGGATGGAAAACACCATATATTTT. The rearrangement links TRBV7-9 to TRBJ1-3; D gene ambiguous. The V and J ends lost 3 bases and 6 bases respectively, with 12 bases between them. CDR3 length equals 14 residues. Looked up from germline, CDR1 is SEHNR and CDR2 is FQNEAQ (reference sequence).